These T cell receptor beta chains were read from a single sample in a study of regulatory T cells in long-lasting Graves disease. MiXCR was run by TCRdb on the multiplex PCR reads, yielding one entry per CDR3 protein. This sample has about 500,000 distinct CDR3 sequences, with about 12% found just once. This same sample was also taken into another study, of T cells in Graves' hyperthyroidism and ophthalmopathy.

The input for sequencing was peripheral blood mononuclear cells (PBMCs), taken at new diagnosis, from a patient treated with antithyroid drugs. The origin of the receptors is a woman in her 30s with Graves disease. The CDR3 runs from the conserved cysteine through the conserved F or W. A D gene is named only where the DNA matches it firmly. Rows may omit the clone size; those that give it use once, few, many or a size class.

d_call,cdr3_length,clone_size,v_call,j_call,cdr3_aa,cdr3_nt
NA,17,many,TRBV6-2/TRBV6-3,TRBJ2-3,CASSYSTVAPSTDTQYF,TGTGCCAGCAGTTACTCGACGGTAGCGCCGAGCACAGATACGCAGTATTTT
NA,13,many,TRBV2,TRBJ1-5,CASSGLRSQAQHF,TGTGCCAGCAGTGGACTCCGCAGCCAGGCCCAGCATTTT
NA,15,many,TRBV7-2,TRBJ1-2,CASSLFGTPFAGYTF,TGTGCCAGCAGCTTATTCGGGACACCCTTTGCTGGCTACACCTTC
NA,10,NA,TRBV19,TRBJ2-7,CASRAYEQYF,TGTGCCAGTAGGGCCTACGAGCAGTACTTC
TRBD2,15,few,TRBV30,TRBJ2-2,CAWQPGLAGAGELFF,TGTGCCTGGCAACCGGGACTAGCGGGAGCCGGGGAGCTGTTTTTT
TRBD1,15,many,TRBV3-1,TRBJ2-2,CASRQDRGHTGELFF,TGTGCCAGCAGGCAGGACAGGGGGCACACCGGGGAGCTGTTTTTT
TRBD2,16,NA,TRBV4-2,TRBJ2-2,CASSRRLATNTGELFF,TGTGCCAGCAGCCGCCGACTAGCAACAAACACCGGGGAGCTGTTTTTT
NA,12,many,TRBV20-1,TRBJ2-7,CSARRGSYEQYF,TGCAGTGCTAGAAGGGGGAGCTACGAGCAGTACTTC
NA,11,few,TRBV2,TRBJ1-1,CATARGTEAFF,TGTGCCACCGCTCGGGGAACTGAAGCTTTCTTT
NA,12,many,TRBV20-1,TRBJ1-2,CSLNPGLYGYTF,TGCAGTCTTAACCCGGGACTATATGGCTACACCTTC